The source of this T cell receptor (beta chain) is a study of human T cells and chemical hapten exposure. This CDR3 is 14 amino acids long. Germline CDR1 and CDR2: LGHDT and YNNKEL (reference sequence). Deletions cut 6 bases from V and 5 bases from J, with 13 bases between. This clonotype was counted ten times or more. This sample's time point: patch test 2, 6 weeks after DPC sensitization. The sample's treatment: therapeutic diphenylcyclopropenone sensitization with weekly scalp DPC. TCRdb independently ran MiXCR on the RACE reads; one entry per CDR3 protein. The sample has 95,000 or so distinct CDR3 sequences, over 10% seen once; the top ten hold 3.2%.

The material was whole blood, obtained in connection with sensitization to the hapten diphenylcyclopropenone (DPC). The receptor was isolated from a woman aged 40 to 50 with alopecia areata. Some clones in this sample may be carry-over from other donors' samples. This sequence joins TRBV3-1 and TRBJ2-2; D is undetermined. This CDR3 is CASRSSTETGELFF. In DNA, the CDR3 is TGTGCCAGCAGATCCTCCACCGAAACCGGGGAGCTGTTTTTT. Based on the CDR3 plus reference TRBV3-1 and TRBJ2-2, the full variable domain is DTAVSQTPKYLVTQMGNDKSIKCEQNLGHDTMYWYKQDSKKFLKIMFSYNNKELIINETVPNRFSPKSPDKAHLNLHINSLELGDSAVYFCASRSSTETGELFFGEGSRLTVL.